This T cell receptor beta chain is from a study of shared clonotypes between healthy human individuals. The CDR3 consists of 11 residues. Looked up from germline, CDR1 is GTSNPN and CDR2 is SVGIG (reference sequence). The V end lost 5 bases, the J end lost 1 base, and 5 bases lay between the germline ends. TCRdb keeps only in-frame clones here, not all; method: immunoSEQ multiplex PCR. The sample lists approximately 2.1 million clones; roughly 93% were seen once. This clone appeared a few times. The sample has other DNA sequences that encode this CDR3 too. The chain couples TRBV30 to TRBJ1-1; no firm D call. The TCR was taken from a man between 18 and 29 years old in good health. Some clones in this sample may be carry-over from other donors' samples. Sample: naive CD4+ T cells from PBMCs. Subset of the sample: CD45RA+ positively selected. The CDR3, as DNA: TGTGCCTGGCGAGAGAACACTGAAGCTTTCTTT. As protein: CAWRENTEAFF.